Included here is one T cell receptor beta chain sequence, with context. CDR1 and CDR2 (germline): KGHSH, LQKENI. The trim removed 6 bases at V and 4 bases at J, leaving 10 bases unmatched. This CDR3 comprises 16 residues. The sample belongs to a study of blood T cell repertoires in COVID-19. The wider study: In each case, the material was cDNA or gDNA derived from T cells, B-cell-depleted T cells, or PBMCs.

Using immunoSEQ multiplex PCR, the repertoire was profiled, and TCRdb retains in-frame clones only, with some absent. Of roughly 500,000 clones listed, more than 85% are singletons. This rearrangement joins TRBV18 to TRBJ1-3, with 9 bases identical to TRBD1. The sequence was collected from a woman aged 55 to 70 who had recovered from COVID-19. Sample: PBMCs or T cells enriched from blood (not recorded which). DNA of the CDR3: TGTGCCAGCTCGCCCCCCCGACAGGGGGTAGGAAACACCATATATTTT. Amino acid sequence: CASSPPRQGVGNTIYF.